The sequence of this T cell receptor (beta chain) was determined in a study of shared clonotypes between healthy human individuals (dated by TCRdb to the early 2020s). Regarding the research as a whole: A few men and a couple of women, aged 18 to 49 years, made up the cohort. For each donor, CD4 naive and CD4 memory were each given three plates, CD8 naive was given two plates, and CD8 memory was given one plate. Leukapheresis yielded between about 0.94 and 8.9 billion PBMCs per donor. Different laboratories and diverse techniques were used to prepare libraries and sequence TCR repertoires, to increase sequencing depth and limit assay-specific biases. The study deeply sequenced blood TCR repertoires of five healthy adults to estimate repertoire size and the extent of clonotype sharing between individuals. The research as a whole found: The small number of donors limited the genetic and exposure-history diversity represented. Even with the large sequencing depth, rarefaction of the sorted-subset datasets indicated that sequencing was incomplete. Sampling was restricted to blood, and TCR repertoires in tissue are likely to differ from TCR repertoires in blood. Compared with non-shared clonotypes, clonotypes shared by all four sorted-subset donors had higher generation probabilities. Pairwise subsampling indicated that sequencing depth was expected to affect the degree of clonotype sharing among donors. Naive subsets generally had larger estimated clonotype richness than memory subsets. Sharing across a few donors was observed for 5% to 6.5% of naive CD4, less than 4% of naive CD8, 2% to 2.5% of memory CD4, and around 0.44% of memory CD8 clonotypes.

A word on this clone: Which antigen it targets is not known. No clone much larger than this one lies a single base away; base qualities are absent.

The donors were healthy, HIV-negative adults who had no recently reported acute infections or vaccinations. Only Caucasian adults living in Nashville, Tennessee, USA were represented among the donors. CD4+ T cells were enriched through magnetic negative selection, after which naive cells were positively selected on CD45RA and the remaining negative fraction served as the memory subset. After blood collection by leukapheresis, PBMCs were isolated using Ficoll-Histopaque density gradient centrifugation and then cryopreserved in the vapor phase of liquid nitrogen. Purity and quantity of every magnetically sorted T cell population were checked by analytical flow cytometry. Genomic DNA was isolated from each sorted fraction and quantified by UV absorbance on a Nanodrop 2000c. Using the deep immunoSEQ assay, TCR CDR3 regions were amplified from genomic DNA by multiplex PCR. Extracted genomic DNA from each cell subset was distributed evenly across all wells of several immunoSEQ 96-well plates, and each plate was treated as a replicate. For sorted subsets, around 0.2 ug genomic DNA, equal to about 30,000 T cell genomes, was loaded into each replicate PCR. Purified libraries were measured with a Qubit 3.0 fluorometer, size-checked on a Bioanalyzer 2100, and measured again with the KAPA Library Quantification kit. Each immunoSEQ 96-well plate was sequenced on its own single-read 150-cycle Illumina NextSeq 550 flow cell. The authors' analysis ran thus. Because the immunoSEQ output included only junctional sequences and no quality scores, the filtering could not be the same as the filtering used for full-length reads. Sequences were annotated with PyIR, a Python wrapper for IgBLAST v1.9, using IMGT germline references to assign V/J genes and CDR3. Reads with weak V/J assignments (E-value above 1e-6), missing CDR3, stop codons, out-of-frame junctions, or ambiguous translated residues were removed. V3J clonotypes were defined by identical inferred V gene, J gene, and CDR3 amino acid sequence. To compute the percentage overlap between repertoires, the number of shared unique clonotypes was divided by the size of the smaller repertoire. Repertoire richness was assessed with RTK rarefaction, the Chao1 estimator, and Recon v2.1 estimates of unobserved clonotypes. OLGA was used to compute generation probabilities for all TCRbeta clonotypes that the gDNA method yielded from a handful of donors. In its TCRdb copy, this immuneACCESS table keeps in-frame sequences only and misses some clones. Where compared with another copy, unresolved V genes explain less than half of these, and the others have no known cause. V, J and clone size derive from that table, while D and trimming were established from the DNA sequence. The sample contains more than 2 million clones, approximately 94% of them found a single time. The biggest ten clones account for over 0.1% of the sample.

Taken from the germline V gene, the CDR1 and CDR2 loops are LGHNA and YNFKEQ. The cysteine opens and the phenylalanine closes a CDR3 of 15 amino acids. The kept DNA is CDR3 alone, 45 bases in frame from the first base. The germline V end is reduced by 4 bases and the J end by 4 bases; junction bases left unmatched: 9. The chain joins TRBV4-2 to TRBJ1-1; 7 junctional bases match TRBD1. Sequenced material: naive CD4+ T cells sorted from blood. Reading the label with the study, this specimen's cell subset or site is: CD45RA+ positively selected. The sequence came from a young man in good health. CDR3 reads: CASSPQGEGRTEAFF. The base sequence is TGTGCCAGCAGCCCTCAGGGGGAGGGACGCACTGAAGCTTTCTTT.